This note documents a single T cell receptor beta chain sequence. What it binds is unknown. Each donor was nominally healthy when sampled (though unrecorded immune exposures were likely). Germline V gene sequence: CDR1 MNHEY, CDR2 SVGAGI. The V segment lost 6 bases and the J segment 2 bases; nucleotides outside the gene matches: 7. The CDR3 covers 15 residues. The data belong to a study of cytomegalovirus exposure and HLA in healthy donors. Vbeta (60) and Jbeta (13) primers were used in the PCR. The method was immunoSEQ multiplex PCR; TCRdb's version includes in-frame clones alone and lacks a portion of them. This table holds around 92,000 clones, roughly 80% found once. Study-wide results and limits: Rarity held for most TCR sequences, but there were some public TCRs that occurred in many donors. When analyzed later, the rates of TCR association showed variation by HLA locus, with DRB1 the most and HLA-C the fewest.

The sequence was collected from a girl aged 2-9 years in good health and CMV-seropositive. The chain carries TRBV6-5 and TRBJ2-3, with 8 bases that match TRBD2. Sequenced sample: PBMCs. The CDR3 DNA reads as TGTGCCAGCAGCCGAAAGCGGGAGTCCACAGATACGCAGTATTTT. Translated, it gives CASSRKRESTDTQYF.